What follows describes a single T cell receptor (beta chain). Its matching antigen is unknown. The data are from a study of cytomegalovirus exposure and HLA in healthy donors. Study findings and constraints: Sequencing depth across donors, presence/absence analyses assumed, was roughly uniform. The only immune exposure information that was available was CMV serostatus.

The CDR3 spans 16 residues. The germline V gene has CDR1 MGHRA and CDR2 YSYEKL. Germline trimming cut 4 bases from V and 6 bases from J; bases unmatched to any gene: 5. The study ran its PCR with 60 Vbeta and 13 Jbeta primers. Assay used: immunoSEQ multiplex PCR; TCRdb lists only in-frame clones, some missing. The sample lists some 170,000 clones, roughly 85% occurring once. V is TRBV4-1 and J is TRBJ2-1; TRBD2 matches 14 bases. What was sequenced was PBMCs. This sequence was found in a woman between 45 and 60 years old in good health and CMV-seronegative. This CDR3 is CASSPLGLAGVNEQFF. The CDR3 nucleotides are TGCGCCAGCAGCCCCTTGGGACTAGCGGGAGTCAATGAGCAGTTCTTC.